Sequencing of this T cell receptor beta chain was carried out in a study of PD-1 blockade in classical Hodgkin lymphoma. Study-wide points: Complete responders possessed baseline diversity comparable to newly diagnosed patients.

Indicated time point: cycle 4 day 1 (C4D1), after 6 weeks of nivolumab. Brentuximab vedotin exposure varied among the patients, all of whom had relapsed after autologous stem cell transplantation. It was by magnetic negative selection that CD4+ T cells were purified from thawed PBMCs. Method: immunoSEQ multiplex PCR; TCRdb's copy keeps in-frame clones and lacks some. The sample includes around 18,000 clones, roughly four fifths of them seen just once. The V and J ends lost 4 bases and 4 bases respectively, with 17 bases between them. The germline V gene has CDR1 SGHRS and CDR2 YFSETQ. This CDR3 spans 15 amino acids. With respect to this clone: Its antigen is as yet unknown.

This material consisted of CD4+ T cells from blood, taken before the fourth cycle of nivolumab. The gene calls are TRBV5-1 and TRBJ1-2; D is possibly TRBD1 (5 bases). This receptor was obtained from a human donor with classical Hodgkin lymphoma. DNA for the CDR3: TGCGCCAGCAGCGCAGGGCTAGACCGGAGCTATGGCTACACCTTC. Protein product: CASSAGLDRSYGYTF.